This TCR beta chain derives from a study of CD8 T cells in ankylosing spondylitis. The CDR3 runs 17 residues. CDR1 and CDR2 from the germline V gene are MNHNS and SASEGT. V shed 6 bases and J shed 3 bases, with 22 bases lying between them. This clonotype was counted many times. Its antigen is as yet unknown. TCRdb reanalysed the 5' RACE reads using MiXCR and keeps one entry per CDR3 protein. This table holds 35,000 or so distinct CDR3 sequences, around 6% found once. Study-wide points: Those disease-linked clones were CD8+; they were also relatively rare in peripheral blood. Several highly homologous variants made up a TCR beta motif, and this motif appeared characteristic of ankylosing spondylitis blood.

This chain links TRBV6-1 with TRBJ2-3; D perhaps matches TRBD1 (5 bases). The sequence derives from a male donor with ankylosing spondylitis or in good health (not recorded which). The material sequenced was blood, either unsorted or a sorted T cell fraction (not recorded which). The CDR3, as DNA: TGTGCCAGCAGCCACGATCCCCCAGGGTCGGAAACAGATACGCAGTATTTT. This encodes CASSHDPPGSETDTQYF.